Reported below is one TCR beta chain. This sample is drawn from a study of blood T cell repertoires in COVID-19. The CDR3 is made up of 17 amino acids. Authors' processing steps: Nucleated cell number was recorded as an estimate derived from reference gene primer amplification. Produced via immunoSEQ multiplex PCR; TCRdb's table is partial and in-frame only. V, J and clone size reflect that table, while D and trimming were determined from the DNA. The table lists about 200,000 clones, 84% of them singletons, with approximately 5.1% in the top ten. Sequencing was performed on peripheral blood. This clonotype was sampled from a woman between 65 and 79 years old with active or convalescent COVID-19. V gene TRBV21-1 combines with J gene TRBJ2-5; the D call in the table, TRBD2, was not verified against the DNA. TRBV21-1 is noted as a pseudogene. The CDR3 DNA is TGTGCCAGCAGCAAAAAGGCTAGCGGGAGGACCGGAGAGACCCAGTACTTC. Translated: CASSKKASGRTGETQYF.